This T cell receptor beta chain was obtained from a study of CD8+CD57+ T cells in acquired aplastic anemia (dated by TCRdb to the late 2010s). In the study overall: DNA extracted from sorted CD4+ and CD8+ cells had a mean of roughly 3.3 ug, with a range of roughly 0.2 to 27.4 ug. CD8+CD57+ expansion was defined as a frequency above the mean frequency observed in healthy subjects. What the study reported, not specific to this receptor: Around 31 CD8+ CDR3 sequences were shared between patients and controls but appeared highly expressed in patients and within their immunodominant clones. CD8+ Simpson's diversity did not differ significantly between patients and healthy controls (P=0.060).

Patients chosen for sequencing had shown expansion of CD8+CD57+ cells by flow cytometry. All patients had severe acquired aplastic anemia diagnosed by International Study of Aplastic Anemia and Agranulocytosis and Camitta criteria. Patients had received no therapy at the time of blood sampling. TCR repertoires of sorted CD4+ and CD8+ blood T cells from severe aplastic anemia patients and healthy subjects were deep-sequenced in the study. Patients were enrolled under clinicaltrials.gov protocols 00001620, 01623167, 00001397, 00071045, 00081523 and 00961064 in the USA. Ficoll-Paque density gradient centrifugation was used to isolate peripheral blood mononuclear cells. Before DNA extraction, CD4+ and CD8+ T cells were sorted with FACS or magnetic beads. Genomic DNA was used as template for profiling of TCR beta VDJ combinations and CDR3 sequences. An Illumina HiSeq 2000 was the platform used for TCR repertoire sequencing. Processing in the source paper ran as follows. TRBV/TRBJ rearrangement plots, CDR3 size and DJ length profiles, and Simpson's diversity index were used to assess repertoires. The immunodominant clone was defined as the most abundant DNA sequence in deep sequencing data. CDR3 amino acid sequences were checked for sharing between subjects and were compared against published repertoires and the VDJdb database. TCRdb reprocessed the public reads (quality trimming at Q25 with fastp, clone calling with MiXCR) and kept in-frame beta chains. When rows share a CDR3 protein, they turn into one entry using the most common DNA and genes. TCRdb's processing, not the authors' own work, is the source of the V and J calls. Within this sample are under 200,000 distinct CDR3 sequences, with nearly 50% of them counted one time only. In total, the top ten clones hold about 9.7% of the sample.

In the germline V gene, CDR1 corresponds to SGHRS and CDR2 to YFSETQ. Spanning cysteine to phenylalanine, the CDR3 consists of 15 amino acids. The retained sequence is limited to the CDR3, 45 bases, with the frame set at the first base. Notes on this clonotype: Its antigen remains unidentified. This sequence may be a read error, since a much larger clone differs from it by one base.

The specimen sequenced was sorted CD4+, CD8+, or CD8+CD57+ T cells (not recorded which) from PBMCs. The source of this sequence is a human donor with aplastic anemia. The chain was built from TRBV5-1 and TRBJ1-4, with TRBD1 as a weak D call on 6 bases. CDR3 sequence: CVSSLTGLSNEKLFF. The nucleotides are TGCGTCAGCAGCCTCACAGGGTTATCTAATGAAAAACTGTTTTTT. Full variable domain (CDR3 extended with the reference TRBV5-1 and TRBJ1-4 proteins): KAGVTQTPRYLIKTRGQQVTLSCSPISGHRSVSWYQQTPGQGLQFLFEYFSETQRNKGNFPGRFSGRQFSNSRSEMNVSTLELGDSALYLCVSSLTGLSNEKLFFGSGTQLSVL.